Sequencing of this TCR beta chain was carried out in a study of cytomegalovirus exposure and HLA in healthy donors. The CDR3 contains 13 residues. With 3 bases removed from V and 1 base from J, the gap between germline ends came to 6 bases. Germline CDR1 and CDR2: MGHRA and YSYEKL. General observations from the study: Reports indicated that the classifier achieved high specificity and sensitivity in diagnosing cytomegalovirus status. Sequencing likely caused a cluster of highly shared sequence variants.

A remark on this clone: The antigen is unknown.

PCR primers comprised 60 Vbeta and 13 Jbeta primers. TCRdb's copy holds only in-frame clones and misses some; the assay was immunoSEQ multiplex PCR. The sample totals 100,000 to 150,000 clones. V usage is TRBV4-1 and J usage is TRBJ1-1, with D unresolved. The receptor comes from a man aged 35 to 55 in good health and CMV-seronegative. The sample taken for sequencing was PBMCs. CDR3 protein: CASSQRGNTEAFF. The DNA of the CDR3 is TGCGCCAGCAGCCAGCGGGGGAACACTGAAGCTTTCTTT.